This passage covers 26 T cell receptor beta chains from one sample sequenced in a study of shared clonotypes between healthy human individuals. The method was immunoSEQ multiplex PCR; TCRdb's version includes in-frame clones alone and lacks a portion of them. The sample has more than 400,000 clones, approximately 84% seen once; the top ten hold 9.5% to 15%. The sample was PBMCs. Receptors were obtained from a middle-aged woman in good health. Some clones in this sample may be carry-over from other donors' samples.

The chain has TRBV5-1 and TRBJ2-3; no clear D. The germline gives CDR1 SGHRS, CDR2 YFSETQ. This CDR3 spans 14 amino acids. The ends were cut back, 5 bases at V and 2 bases at J, with 12 bases in the middle. CDR3 residues: CASRIRLDTDTQYF. The CDR3 DNA is TGCGCCAGCAGAATTAGACTCGACACAGATACGCAGTATTTT.

The chain employs TRBV4-1 and TRBJ1-2; 8 bases agree with TRBD1. The CDR3 extends over 17 amino acids. Trimming took 3 bases from V and 6 from J; bases not matched to a gene: 15. Germline assignment: CDR1 MGHRA and CDR2 YSYEKL. The CDR3 nucleotides are TGCGCCAGCAGCCAGACCGCTACTCCAGGGGGCTCTGATGGCTACACCTTC. Translated: CASSQTATPGGSDGYTF.

As regards this clone: A far bigger clonotype differs at one base, so this is likely a read error. The chain combines TRBV11-2 with TRBJ2-7; weak D call: TRBD2 (5 bases). The CDR3 consists of 16 residues. The germline gives CDR1 SGHAT, CDR2 FQNNGV. The CDR3 loop reads CASGLGLGEPPYGQYF. In DNA, the CDR3 is TGTGCCAGCGGGCTGGGGTTGGGAGAGCCTCCATACGGGCAGTACTTC.

This clone was seen many times. The rearrangement joins TRBV5-1 to TRBJ2-5; D is perhaps TRBD2 (5 bases). This CDR3 spans 14 amino acids. Trimming removed 4 bases at V and 2 bases at J, with 12 bases between. Germline CDR1 SGHRS, CDR2 YFSETQ. The CDR3 DNA is TGCGCCAGCAGCGGACCGAGGGATCAAGAGACCCAGTACTTC. Encoded protein: CASSGPRDQETQYF.

This sequence joins TRBV27 and TRBJ1-1, with D uncertain. In germline, CDR1 is MNHEY, CDR2 SMNVEV (reference sequence). V was trimmed by 5 bases and J by 3 bases, leaving 13 bases between them. This CDR3 spans 14 amino acids. DNA of the CDR3: TGTGCCAGCAGTCTCGCCCGGGCGGACACTGAAGCTTTCTTT. Amino acids: CASSLARADTEAFF.

Comment on this clone: A far larger clone is a single base away, which makes a read error likely. V usage is TRBV30 and J usage is TRBJ1-2; the match to TRBD1 covers 9 bases. Germline CDR1 reads GTSNPN; CDR2 reads SVGIG (reference sequence). The CDR3 is 14 amino acids. The CDR3 is CARRWTGAGYGYTF. As DNA, the CDR3 is TGTGCCCGGAGGTGGACAGGGGCGGGCTATGGCTACACCTTC. The entire variable domain, with the rest obtained from reference TRBV30 and TRBJ1-2, is as follows: SQTIHQWPATLVQPVGSPLSLECTVEGTSNPNLYWYRQAAGRGLQLLFYSVGIGQISSEVPQNLSASRPQDRQFILSSKKLLLSDSGFYLCARRWTGAGYGYTFGSGTRLTVV.

Comment on this clone: A far larger clone differs by one base, so this is likely a read error. This sample includes further DNA sequences coding for the same CDR3. The rearrangement links TRBV5-1 to TRBJ2-2; D is unresolved. V gave up 0 bases and J gave up 5 bases, with 8 bases separating them. CDR3 length equals 14 residues. The germline V gene has CDR1 SGHRS and CDR2 YFSETQ. The CDR3 nucleotides are TGCGCCAGCAGCTTGGCACAGAGTACCGGGGAGCTGTTTTTT. Its protein is CASSLAQSTGELFF.

The chain joins TRBV19 to TRBJ2-3; the D gene is possibly TRBD2 (5 bases). The CDR3 length is 13 residues. Germline V gene sequence: CDR1 LNHDA, CDR2 SQIVND (reference sequence). V was pared by 7 bases and J by 0 bases, with 8 bases between. CDR3 DNA sequence: TGTGCCAGTACAAGGGAGAGCACAGATACGCAGTATTTT. This gives the protein CASTRESTDTQYF.

The chain links TRBV15 to TRBJ2-3; D may be TRBD2 (5 bases). The CDR3 sequence is 15 residues long. V lost 0 bases and J lost 2, with 9 bases in between. The germline gives CDR1 LNHNV, CDR2 YYDKDF (reference sequence). The CDR3 region has the DNA TGTGCCACCAGCAGAGATCGGGAACTCACAGATACGCAGTATTTT. Encoded protein: CATSRDRELTDTQYF.

The J gene is TRBJ2-1, the V gene TRBV2; perhaps TRBD2 as D (6 bases). This CDR3 contains 14 residues. Germline V gives CDR1 SNHLY, CDR2 FYNNEI. V lost 5 bases to trimming and J lost 1 base, with 9 bases between them. The CDR3 reads CASSSSGSYNEQFF. As DNA, the CDR3 is TGTGCCAGCAGTAGTAGCGGTTCCTACAATGAGCAGTTCTTC.

The chain uses TRBV7-9 and TRBJ1-1, with D unclear. The CDR3 sequence is 15 residues long. V was pared by 3 bases and J by 5 bases, with 16 bases between. Germline V gives CDR1 SEHNR, CDR2 FQNEAQ (reference sequence). CDR3 DNA: TGTGCCAGCAGCTTGCGTCCCTCGGGGTATACTGAAGCTTTCTTT. Translating gives CASSLRPSGYTEAFF.

The count of this clone is one. This chain links TRBV10-3 with TRBJ1-5; no clear D gene. The CDR3 totals 16 residues. Trimming cost V 3 bases and J 0 bases, with 12 bases left between them. Germline CDR1 and CDR2: ENHRY and SYGVKD. The chain's CDR3 is CAISENPGLSNQPQHF. The CDR3 nucleotides read TGTGCCATCAGTGAAAACCCTGGGCTTAGCAATCAGCCCCAGCATTTT.

This chain uses TRBV5-4 with TRBJ2-3; no definite D call. This CDR3 has 13 residues. Germline lookup yields CDR1 SGHNT and CDR2 YYREEE (reference sequence). V was shortened by 4 bases and J by 4 bases, with 10 bases between the two germline ends. CDR3 sequence: CASSTVLADTQYF. The CDR3 DNA is TGTGCCAGCAGCACAGTCCTAGCAGATACGCAGTATTTT.

Of note for this clone: A far bigger clonotype differs at one base, so this is likely a read error. This sequence joins TRBV30 and TRBJ2-7, with TRBD1 matching over 8 bases. With 3 bases clipped from V and 6 bases from J, the junction kept 7 bases outside the gene matches. This CDR3 comprises 13 residues. CDR1 and CDR2 (germline): GTSNPN, SVGIG (reference sequence). CDR3 sequence: CAWRVHGTGEQYF. CDR3 nucleotide sequence: TGTGCCTGGAGAGTACACGGGACAGGCGAGCAGTACTTC.

This chain links TRBV11-2 with TRBJ1-4, with a tentative D call TRBD1 (5 bases). The V gene lost 4 bases and the J gene lost 4 bases, with 13 bases spanning the gap. The CDR3 runs 15 residues. The germline V gene encodes CDR1 SGHAT and CDR2 FQNNGV. The CDR3 reads CASSSNRLLNEKLFF. The CDR3, as DNA: TGTGCCAGCAGCTCTAACAGGCTCCTTAATGAAAAACTGTTTTTT.

This clone was counted at least ten times. The sample carries other DNA sequences with the same CDR3. J is TRBJ2-1 and V is TRBV7-9, with 12 nucleotides matching TRBD2. CDR3 length: 17 residues. Germline lookup yields CDR1 SEHNR and CDR2 FQNEAQ (reference sequence). J gave up 10 bases and V 2 bases, and 12 bases lay outside the gene matches. The CDR3 loop is CASSLTSGRPPGGEQFF. DNA for the CDR3: TGTGCCAGCAGCTTAACTAGCGGGAGGCCCCCCGGGGGAGAGCAGTTCTTC.

This sequence joins TRBV11-2 and TRBJ1-4; no firm D call. The CDR3 consists of 14 residues. The V end was cut by 2 bases, the J end by 2 bases, with 6 bases between. From germline, CDR1 is SGHAT and CDR2 FQNNGV. For the CDR3, the DNA is TGTGCCAGCAGCTTACAAGGGACTAATGAAAAACTGTTTTTT. It translates to CASSLQGTNEKLFF. The full variable domain, its missing parts supplied by reference TRBV11-2 and TRBJ1-4, is EAGVAQSPRYKIIEKRQSVAFWCNPISGHATLYWYQQILGQGPKLLIQFQNNGVVDDSQLPKDRFSAERLKGVDSTLKIQPAKLEDSAVYLCASSLQGTNEKLFFGSGTQLSVL.

The chain uses TRBV28 and TRBJ1-3, with D maybe TRBD1 (5 bases). The V gene's germline CDR1 is MDHEN and CDR2 SYDVKM. This CDR3 region has 18 residues. Trimming shortened V by 7 bases and J by 0 bases, and 22 bases separated the two germline ends. For the CDR3, the DNA is TGTGCCAGCAACGGACCTCCCGGGGGGGGTCTCTCTGGAAACACCATATATTTT. The encoded protein is CASNGPPGGGLSGNTIYF.

This chain links TRBV25-1 with TRBJ2-7; D gene unclear. Per germline, CDR1 MGHDK and CDR2 SYGVNS. There are 14 residues in the CDR3. V lost 0 bases and J lost 1, with 7 bases in between. The CDR3 spells CASSEYASSYEQYF. CDR3 nucleotides: TGTGCCAGCAGTGAATATGCTTCTTCCTACGAGCAGTACTTC.

As for this clone: A far bigger clonotype differs at one base, so this is likely a read error. The gene calls are TRBV2 and TRBJ2-7, with D possibly being TRBD2 (6 bases). The CDR3 is made up of 14 amino acids. From germline, CDR1 is SNHLY and CDR2 FYNNEI. The CDR3 DNA sequence: TGTGCCAGCAAAAGACTAGAGCGGAACTACGAGAAGTACTTC. Translating gives CASKRLERNYEKYF.

The chain uses TRBV7-3 and TRBJ2-3; D is unresolved. The CDR3 has 13 amino acids. CDR1 and CDR2 from the germline V gene are SGHTA and FQGTGA. Trimming removed 5 bases from V and 0 bases from J, with 6 bases in between. DNA of the CDR3: TGTGCCAGCAGCGTCGGGAGCACAGATACGCAGTATTTT. This gives the protein CASSVGSTDTQYF.

This clone has a count of ten or more. Other DNA sequences in the sample encode the same CDR3. CDR3 nucleotides: TGTGCCACCAGCGCACCGGGACAGTGGGTAGAGGGCAATCAGCCCCAGCATTTT. Amino acid sequence: CATSAPGQWVEGNQPQHF. This chain uses TRBV15 with TRBJ1-5; 7 positions match TRBD1. This CDR3 has 18 residues. CDR1 LNHNV and CDR2 YYDKDF come from the germline V gene (reference sequence). Trimming took 5 bases from V and 2 from J; bases not matched to a gene: 15.

The chain recombines TRBV5-1 with TRBJ2-2; D is possibly TRBD1 (5 bases). The CDR3 totals 16 residues. Trimming pared 2 bases from V and 5 bases from J, leaving 16 bases between. Germline V gives CDR1 SGHRS, CDR2 YFSETQ. The CDR3, as DNA: TGCGCCAGCAGCTTAGGGCAGGGAAGGATAACCGGGGAGCTGTTTTTT. This codes for CASSLGQGRITGELFF.

V usage is TRBV4-3 and J usage is TRBJ2-7; 7 bases fit TRBD2. The CDR3 length is 17 residues. V lost 4 bases, J lost 1 base, and 13 bases stayed unmatched. Germline-derived CDR1 and CDR2 are LGHNA and YSLEER. The CDR3 reads CASSPRDGLAESYEQYF. CDR3 bases: TGCGCCAGCAGCCCCAGGGATGGTCTAGCGGAATCCTACGAGCAGTACTTC.

CDR3 region: CASSATGGEGNEQFF. The CDR3 nucleotides read TGCGCCAGCAGCGCGACAGGGGGAGAAGGCAATGAGCAGTTCTTC. This chain uses TRBV5-1 with TRBJ2-1; TRBD1 aligns across 9 bases. The V segment lost 4 bases and the J segment 6 bases; nucleotides outside the gene matches: 8. The CDR3 runs to 15 residues. Per germline, CDR1 SGHRS and CDR2 YFSETQ.

The chain carries TRBV2 and TRBJ2-1, with 9 bases identical to TRBD2. The CDR3 length is 15 residues. V was pared by 3 bases and J by 5 bases, with 5 bases of the junction left unmatched. Looked up from germline, CDR1 is SNHLY and CDR2 is FYNNEI. The CDR3 region is CASSDPGLADNEQFF. The CDR3 nucleotides read TGTGCCAGCAGTGACCCGGGACTAGCCGACAATGAGCAGTTCTTC.